The entry below describes one TCR beta chain. Trimming took 8 bases from V and 4 from J, leaving 6 bases between them. Germline CDR1 MNHNY, CDR2 SVGAGI (reference sequence). This CDR3 has 11 residues. This sample is part of a study of early T cells in non-severe SARS-CoV-2 infection. For the study at large: Sequencing targeted bulk RNA from unsorted whole blood, leaving chains unpaired.

Tagging with unique molecular identifiers was applied to individual cDNA molecules. TCRdb processed the 5' RACE reads anew with MiXCR; each CDR3 protein has one entry. The sample contains 80,000 to 95,000 distinct CDR3 sequences, roughly 15% of which appear only once. V usage is TRBV6-6 and J usage is TRBJ1-3; D gene unclear. This receptor was taken from an adult who was a healthcare worker with PCR-confirmed SARS-CoV-2 infection or an uninfected control (not recorded which). The material sequenced was whole blood. The CDR3 sequence is CASGAGNTIYF. In DNA, the CDR3 is TGTGCCAGCGGAGCCGGAAACACCATATATTTT.